This TCR beta chain appears in the sequencing data of a study of blood T cell repertoires in COVID-19. Trimming stripped 0 bases from V and 3 bases from J, with 9 bases between. The CDR3 loop spans 15 amino acids. The V gene's germline CDR1 is MNHNY and CDR2 SVGAGI (reference sequence). Libraries were prepared by immunoSEQ multiplex PCR; TCRdb keeps only in-frame clonotypes and omits some of them. Of about 100,000 clones in the sample, around 85% are singletons; the top ten hold around an eighth. The receptor's source is a man aged 50-60 years with active or convalescent COVID-19. Material: peripheral blood. This rearrangement joins TRBV6-6 to TRBJ1-5; possibly TRBD1 for D (6 bases). This chain's CDR3 is CASSYSRQVNQPQHF. CDR3 DNA: TGTGCCAGCAGTTACTCCCGACAGGTCAATCAGCCCCAGCATTTT.